This T cell receptor beta chain was retrieved from a study of shared clonotypes between healthy human individuals. The study's findings and limits: Measured sharing among donors was expected to vary with sequencing depth. Clonotypes shared by all four sorted-subset donors had higher generation probabilities than non-shared clonotypes. The sharing of 4.5% to 5.5% of naive CD4 clonotypes was seen across several donors.

Profiling relied on immunoSEQ multiplex PCR, and the TCRdb table lists in-frame clones only, not all of them. There are about 2.2 million clones in the sample; 90% to 95% occur only once, and approximately 1.6% lies in the top ten. Terminally differentiated effector memory CD45RA+ cells were excluded from the naive CD8 cells, which were CD45RO-negative and positively selected for CCR7. The CDR3 consists of 13 residues. The germline V gene has CDR1 MDHEN and CDR2 SYDVKM. Germline trimming cut 3 bases from V and 5 bases from J; bases unmatched to any gene: 4. Note on this clone: Its target is not known.

The clonotype was recovered from a man aged 18 to 29 in good health. Some clones in this sample may be carry-over from other donors' samples. The sequencing sample was made of naive CD8+ T cells from PBMCs. J is TRBJ2-7 and V is TRBV28, with TRBD1 identical over 7 bases. CDR3: CASSLGQQDEQYF. The DNA for the CDR3 is TGTGCCAGCAGTTTGGGACAGCAAGACGAGCAGTACTTC.